Presented here are 8 T cell receptor beta chains from one specimen sequenced in a study of CD8 T cells in Susac syndrome. Staining with CD27 and CD45RA was used to define memory subsets for TEMRA sorting. Reverse transcription used about 0.5 to 1 ug RNA and random hexamers. TCRdb redid the calling of the immunoSEQ multiplex PCR reads with MiXCR, one entry per CDR3 protein. This repertoire shows about 1,500 distinct CDR3 sequences, 55% to 70% found once; its top ten account for 15% to 20%. Sequenced material: CD8+ TEMRA cells from PBMCs. Subset meaning: FACS-sorted terminally differentiated effector memory CD8+ T cells re-expressing CD45RA (CD8+ TEMRA). These receptor sequences come from a human donor with Susac syndrome.

V is TRBV13 and J is TRBJ2-2; TRBD2 matches 8 bases. Germline values: CDR1 PRHDT, CDR2 FYEKMQ (reference sequence). The CDR3 has 19 amino acids. CDR3 in DNA: TGTCCCCGCACCTTCTCGGTTCCGGACGGGGGGGTGTGGACCGGGGAGCTGTTTTTT. It encodes CPRTFSVPDGGVWTGELFF. Full variable domain (remainder filled in from reference TRBV13 and TRBJ2-2): AAGVIQSPRHLIKEKRETATLKCYPIPRHDTVYWYQQGPGQDPQFLISFYEKMQSDKGSIPDRFSAQQFSDYHSELNMSSLELGDSALYFCPRTFSVPDGGVWTGELFFGEGSRLTVL.

As for this clonotype: One end of the junction fails to match germline, which may point to a read error. V and J are TRBV11-2 and TRBJ1-4, with D tentatively TRBD1 (5 bases). CDR3 length: 16 amino acids. Germline CDR1 and CDR2: SGHAT and FQNNGV. CDR3 DNA: TGTGCCATCAGCCCCCCCCAGGGAGGGGCTAATGAAAAACTGTTTTTT. Protein product: CAISPPQGGANEKLFF.

This clonotype has a handful of counts. V usage is TRBV19 and J usage is TRBJ2-1; 10 nucleotides align to TRBD1. The J segment lost 8 bases and the V segment lost 8 bases, leaving 9 bases of the junction unmatched. The CDR3 extends over 14 amino acids. Germline CDR1 reads LNHDA; CDR2 reads SQIVND (reference sequence). The CDR3 here is CASLDGTGDYEQFF. As DNA, the CDR3 is TGTGCCAGTCTGGATGGGACAGGGGACTATGAGCAGTTCTTC. Full variable domain (outside the CDR3, taken from reference TRBV19 and TRBJ2-1): DGGITQSPKYLFRKEGQNVTLSCEQNLNHDAMYWYRQDPGQGLRLIYYSQIVNDFQKGDIAEGYSVSREKKESFPLTVTSAQKNPTAFYLCASLDGTGDYEQFFGPGTRLTVL.

A word on this clonotype: Just one base apart from a much larger clone, this may be a read error. The chain recombines TRBV6-5 with TRBJ1-5, with D possibly matching TRBD1 (5 bases). Germline CDR1 and CDR2: MNHEY and SVGAGI. The CDR3 contains 17 residues. Trimming left V 5 bases short and J 5 bases short, with 22 bases between. CDR3 region: CASSLRDPRGSYQPQHF. The CDR3 DNA sequence: TGTGCCAGCAGTCTACGGGACCCCCGAGGGAGCTATCAGCCCCAGCATTTT.

The chain joins TRBV4-3 to TRBJ1-3; D gene unclear. The CDR3 length is 15 residues. V dropped 4 bases and J dropped 4 bases, with 14 bases sitting between them. CDR1 LGHNA and CDR2 YSLEER come from the germline V gene. CDR3 coding DNA: TGCGCCAGCAGCCGAGATATAGGGAACGGAAACACCATATATTTT. This sequence encodes CASSRDIGNGNTIYF.

The count of this clonotype is one. An end of the junction differs from the germline gene, which may be a read error. The V call is TRBV4-3, the J call TRBJ1-5; D is undetermined. Germline loops: CDR1 LGHNA, CDR2 YSLEER. This CDR3 has 15 amino acids. Written as DNA, the CDR3 is TGCGCCATCAGCCAATATTTCAGTTCGGGACAGCCCCAGCATTTT. It yields the protein CAISQYFSSGQPQHF.

The chain links TRBV25-1 to TRBJ2-1; D is perhaps TRBD1 or TRBD2 (5 bases each). V lost 2 bases, J lost 13 bases, and 9 bases lay in between. This CDR3 has 11 amino acids. Germline CDR1 is MGHDK and CDR2 is SYGVNS. CDR3 residues: CASSEGDPQFF. CDR3 nucleotides: TGTGCCAGCAGTGAAGGGGACCCCCAGTTCTTC.

In its sample, this clonotype ranks as large (0.1 to 1%). The chain is built from TRBV6-5 and TRBJ2-5, with 8 bases that match TRBD2. Germline CDR1 is MNHEY and CDR2 is SVGAGI. The V gene end was trimmed by 2 bases and the J gene end by 3 bases; junction bases not matched to a gene: 5. The CDR3 loop spans 15 amino acids. The CDR3 loop reads CASSYGVSGEETQYF. The CDR3 DNA is TGTGCCAGCAGTTACGGGGTTAGCGGGGAAGAGACCCAGTACTTC.